One and the same sample provided the 27 T cell receptor beta chains below, sequenced in a study of regulatory T cells in long-lasting Graves disease. The authors built TCR beta libraries using iRepertoire HTBI primers and Arm-PCR of CDR3 regions. TCRdb passed the multiplex PCR reads through MiXCR, listing each CDR3 protein once. The sample carries around 460,000 distinct CDR3 sequences, less than 15% recorded once. Stated time point: newly diagnosed GD, antithyroid drugs for less than 3 months. Isolated PBMC RNA provided the starting material for the TCR library. The same data also contributed to another study, on T cells in Graves' hyperthyroidism and ophthalmopathy.

The input for sequencing was peripheral blood mononuclear cells (PBMCs), taken at new diagnosis, from a patient treated with antithyroid drugs. The origin of the receptors is a woman aged 50 to 60 with Graves disease.

This clonotype was observed many times. The chain carries TRBV18 and TRBJ1-1, with TRBD1 matching 7 bases. Germline CDR1 KGHSH, CDR2 LQKENI. The J segment lost 8 bases and the V segment lost 3 bases, leaving 3 bases of the junction unmatched. The CDR3 spans 12 residues. CDR3 amino acids: CASSPGDSEAFF. CDR3 DNA: TGTGCCAGCTCACCTGGGGACAGCGAAGCTTTCTTT.

V and J are TRBV12-3 or TRBV12-4 and TRBJ2-1; 8 bases align to TRBD1. Losses at the gene ends were 2 bases for V and 0 bases for J; bases not matched to a gene: 3. This CDR3 is 16 amino acids long. The CDR3 DNA follows: TGTGCCAGCAGTTTACAGACAGGGGTCTCCTACAATGAGCAGTTCTTC. Its protein product is CASSLQTGVSYNEQFF.

The gene calls are TRBV20-1 and TRBJ2-4, with D unresolved. CDR1 and CDR2 from the germline V gene are DFQATT and SNEGSKA (reference sequence). The V and J ends lost 0 bases and 6 bases respectively, with 3 bases between them. The CDR3 consists of 11 residues. The CDR3 here is CSARELNIQYF. CDR3 DNA sequence: TGCAGTGCTAGAGAACTAAACATTCAGTACTTC.

The table lists this clonotype with many counts. This sequence joins TRBV7-2 and TRBJ1-2, with D possibly being TRBD1 (5 bases). The CDR3 length is 14 residues. Germline assignment: CDR1 SGHTA and CDR2 FQGNSA. Trimming stripped 6 bases from V and 4 bases from J, with 15 bases between. CDR3 sequence reads: CASSDLTVTYGYTF. As DNA, the CDR3 is TGTGCCAGCAGTGATTTGACAGTCACCTATGGCTACACCTTC.

This chain connects TRBV3-1 to TRBJ2-7; 7 bases agree with TRBD1. Germline trimming cut 1 base from V and 6 bases from J; bases unmatched to any gene: 3. This CDR3 region has 13 residues. Germline V gene data show CDR1 as LGHDT and CDR2 as YNNKEL (reference sequence). The DNA of the CDR3 is TGTGCCAGCAGCCAAGCGAGACAGGGCGAGCAGTACTTC. Translation gives CASSQARQGEQYF.

About this clonotype itself: With a far larger clone one base away, a read error is the likely cause. The chain couples TRBV5-8 to TRBJ2-3; 7 bases map to TRBD2. There are 15 residues in the CDR3. Germline CDR1 and CDR2: SGHTS and YDEGEE. V lost 7 bases to trimming and J lost 2 bases; unmatched junction nucleotides: 10. CDR3 residues: CASGASGTNTDTQYF. The CDR3 DNA reads as TGTGCCAGCGGCGCCTCCGGGACTAACACAGATACGCAGTATTTT.

This clonotype was detected only once. This chain links TRBV11-2 with TRBJ2-7; possibly TRBD2 for D (6 bases). V was clipped by 5 bases and J by 6 bases, with 14 bases between them. Germline CDR1 reads SGHAT; CDR2 reads FQNNGV. The CDR3 totals 13 residues. The CDR3 DNA is TGTGCCAGCAGCCTACAAGCGGGCCTCGAGCAGTACTTC. This sequence encodes CASSLQAGLEQYF.

This clonotype has only a few counts. CDR3 loop: CAISESPLADNYEQYF. In DNA, the CDR3 is TGTGCCATCAGTGAGTCTCCCTTAGCGGACAACTACGAGCAGTACTTC. This rearrangement joins TRBV10-3 to TRBJ2-7, with D maybe TRBD2 (6 bases). CDR1 ENHRY and CDR2 SYGVKD come from the germline V gene. The V gene lost 0 bases and the J gene lost 3 bases, with 15 bases spanning the gap. CDR3 length equals 16 residues.

This clonotype showed up many times. The chain recombines TRBV12-3 or TRBV12-4 with TRBJ2-1; TRBD2 agrees at 15 bases. The V segment lost 3 bases and the J segment 0 bases; nucleotides outside the gene matches: 9. The CDR3 length is 20 residues. CDR3 in amino acids: CASSFTGTSGRPSSYNEQFF. CDR3 bases: TGTGCCAGCAGTTTCACCGGGACTAGCGGGAGGCCGAGCTCCTACAATGAGCAGTTCTTC.

The chain has TRBV7-9 and TRBJ2-1; TRBD2 matches 7 bases. With V trimmed by 5 bases and J by 7 bases, 11 bases remained unmatched. This CDR3 has 15 residues. From germline, CDR1 is SEHNR and CDR2 FQNEAQ (reference sequence). CDR3 loop: CASSTLGLAENEQFF. For the CDR3, the DNA is TGTGCCAGCAGCACCCTCGGGCTAGCGGAGAATGAGCAGTTCTTC.

The chain links TRBV25-1 to TRBJ1-6, with 7 bases lining up with TRBD1. Germline-derived CDR1 and CDR2 are MGHDK and SYGVNS. The length of the CDR3 is 11 residues. The CDR3 DNA follows: TGTGGACAGGGTCATAATTCACCCCTCCACTTT. It is translated as CGQGHNSPLHF.

This clonotype was observed at least ten times. J is TRBJ2-5 and V is TRBV6-1, with 10 bases lining up with TRBD2. This CDR3 is 13 amino acids long. From germline, CDR1 is MNHNS and CDR2 SASEGT. V gave up 7 bases and J gave up 9 bases; unmatched junction bases: 8. The CDR3: CASIRGSGRAQYF. DNA of the CDR3: TGTGCCAGCATCCGGGGAAGCGGGAGGGCCCAGTACTTC.

In its sample, this clonotype was seen many times. V and J are TRBV2 and TRBJ2-7; unclear D gene. CDR3 length equals 11 residues. Germline CDR1 and CDR2: SNHLY and FYNNEI. V dropped 3 bases and J dropped 7 bases, with 7 bases sitting between them. CDR3 sequence reads: CASSEIQEQYF. Written as DNA, the CDR3 is TGTGCCAGCAGTGAGATCCAGGAGCAGTACTTC. The entire variable domain, with the rest obtained from reference TRBV2 and TRBJ2-7, is as follows: EPEVTQTPSHQVTQMGQEVILRCVPISNHLYFYWYRQILGQKVEFLVSFYNNEISEKSEIFDDQFSVERPDGSNFTLKIRSTKLEDSAMYFCASSEIQEQYFGPGTRLTVT.

The V call is TRBV6-2 or TRBV6-3, the J call TRBJ2-2; 11 bases line up with TRBD2. The CDR3 runs 16 residues. The J segment lost 4 bases and the V segment lost 5 bases, leaving 6 bases of the junction unmatched. Germline V gene sequence: CDR1 MNHEY, CDR2 SVGEGT. CDR3: CASSDRLAGGTGELFF. As DNA, the CDR3 is TGTGCCAGCAGTGATCGCCTAGCGGGAGGCACCGGGGAGCTGTTTTTT.

This clonotype was recorded many times. This chain connects TRBV12-3 or TRBV12-4 to TRBJ2-3, with 7 nucleotides matching TRBD2. The CDR3 sequence is 15 residues long. The V gene end was trimmed by 7 bases and the J gene end by 0 bases; junction bases not matched to a gene: 7. The CDR3 DNA follows: TGTGCCAGCACCCTCAGCGGGATTAGCACAGATACGCAGTATTTT. This translates into CASTLSGISTDTQYF.

CDR3 DNA: TGCAGCGTTGAGTGGCAGGGAAATGAAAAACTGTTTTTT. It yields the protein CSVEWQGNEKLFF. This chain joins TRBV29-1 and TRBJ1-4; D perhaps matches TRBD1 (5 bases). V lost 3 bases to trimming and J lost 5 bases, with 10 bases between them. Germline CDR1 reads SQVTM; CDR2 reads ANQGSEA. The CDR3 has 13 amino acids.

This clonotype was detected ten times or more. This sequence joins TRBV3-1 and TRBJ2-7; 9 bases are shared with TRBD2. Germline CDR1 reads LGHDT; CDR2 reads YNNKEL (reference sequence). With V trimmed by 4 bases and J by 2 bases, 9 bases remained unmatched. The CDR3 has 16 amino acids. As DNA, the CDR3 is TGTGCCAGCAGCCCAAGGGCCTTAGCGGGAGCCTACGAGCAGTACTTC. Its translation is CASSPRALAGAYEQYF.

The chain employs TRBV3-1 and TRBJ2-3; the D gene could be TRBD1 or TRBD2 (5 bases each). The CDR3 is made up of 16 amino acids. Germline CDR1 and CDR2: LGHDT and YNNKEL (reference sequence). V was trimmed by 0 bases and J by 5 bases, leaving 15 bases between them. CDR3 region: CASSQDYGAEGDTQYF. Written as DNA, the CDR3 is TGTGCCAGCAGCCAAGATTACGGGGCAGAGGGAGATACGCAGTATTTT.

Comments on this clonotype: Sequence at one end of the junction differs from germline and may be a read error. CDR3 nucleotide sequence: TGTGCCACCAGTGACCGGGGACAGGGCAACCAGCCCCAGCATTTT. Its translation is CATSDRGQGNQPQHF. The chain uses TRBV24-1 and TRBJ1-5, with 9 bases fitting TRBD1. Germline V gene lookup returns CDR1 KGHDR and CDR2 SFDVKD. The CDR3 consists of 15 residues.

Notes on this clonotype: Its ends do not fully match the called genes, so a read error is possible. The CDR3 here is CASSLEGNYEQYF. The CDR3 DNA follows: TGTGCCAGCAGCTTGGAAGGAAACTACGAGCAGTACTTC. V usage is TRBV5-1 and J usage is TRBJ2-7; D ambiguous. CDR1 is SGHRS and CDR2 is YFSETQ in the germline V gene. The CDR3 loop spans 13 amino acids.

In this sample, this clonotype turned up many times. The rearrangement uses TRBV11-2 and TRBJ1-3; 9 nucleotides line up with TRBD1. The germline gives CDR1 SGHAT, CDR2 FQNNGV. J gave up 2 bases and V 5 bases, and 7 bases lay outside the gene matches. CDR3 length: 16 residues. The CDR3 DNA reads as TGTGCCAGCAGCAAGACCGGGACAGGGCCTGGAAACACCATATATTTT. Residues: CASSKTGTGPGNTIYF.

The chain couples TRBV13 to TRBJ2-1, with 14 bases that match TRBD2. The germline V gene has CDR1 PRHDT and CDR2 FYEKMQ (reference sequence). V was pared by 10 bases and J by 10 bases, with 15 bases of the junction left unmatched. The CDR3 sequence is 16 residues long. The CDR3 sequence is CATSGIGTSGSSEQFF. The CDR3 DNA is TGTGCCACCAGTGGCATCGGGACTAGCGGGAGTTCAGAGCAGTTCTTC.

Details on this clonotype: At one end the junction does not follow the germline gene, possibly because of a read error. The chain is built from TRBV5-1 and TRBJ1-2; D possibly corresponds to TRBD1 (5 bases). The CDR3 has 14 amino acids. In germline, CDR1 is SGHRS, CDR2 YFSETQ. For the CDR3, the DNA is TGCGCCAGCAGCCCAGATGCAGGGATGGGTGGCTACGCCTTC. This translates into CASSPDAGMGGYAF.

This clonotype was seen many times. The chain carries TRBV6-2 or TRBV6-3 and TRBJ1-2; 8 positions match TRBD1. Unmatched junction bases numbered 0, after V lost 0 bases and J lost 6 bases. This CDR3 has 13 residues. Per the germline V gene, CDR1 is MNHEY and CDR2 is SVGEGT. The CDR3 region is CASSYSTGDGYTF. CDR3 coding DNA: TGTGCCAGCAGTTACTCGACAGGGGATGGCTACACCTTC.

This clonotype was counted ten times or more. This chain joins TRBV5-8 and TRBJ1-4; 8 bases are a match to TRBD1. The CDR3 totals 16 residues. Germline CDR1 and CDR2: SGHTS and YDEGEE. V dropped 1 base and J dropped 2; count of bases not matched to a gene: 4. The CDR3 loop is CASSLWTGRTNEKLFF. CDR3 bases: TGTGCCAGCAGCTTGTGGACAGGGCGGACTAATGAAAAACTGTTTTTT.

The J gene is TRBJ2-2, the V gene TRBV5-4, with TRBD2 matching over 9 bases. CDR3 length: 16 residues. The germline V gene has CDR1 SGHNT and CDR2 YYREEE (reference sequence). V gave up 6 bases and J gave up 3 bases; unmatched junction bases: 9. CDR3 amino acids: CASNHPGGRDTGELFF. CDR3 in DNA: TGTGCCAGCAACCACCCTGGCGGGAGGGACACCGGGGAGCTGTTTTTT.

This clonotype was counted between two and nine times. The chain couples TRBV4-1 to TRBJ2-1, with D perhaps TRBD1 or TRBD2 (5 bases each). Trimming removed 6 bases at V and 9 bases at J, with 15 bases between. The CDR3 runs 13 residues. The V gene's germline CDR1 is MGHRA and CDR2 YSYEKL. CDR3 sequence reads: CASSQRGEGEQFF. The CDR3 bases are TGCGCCAGCAGTCAAAGGGGAGAGGGTGAGCAGTTCTTC.